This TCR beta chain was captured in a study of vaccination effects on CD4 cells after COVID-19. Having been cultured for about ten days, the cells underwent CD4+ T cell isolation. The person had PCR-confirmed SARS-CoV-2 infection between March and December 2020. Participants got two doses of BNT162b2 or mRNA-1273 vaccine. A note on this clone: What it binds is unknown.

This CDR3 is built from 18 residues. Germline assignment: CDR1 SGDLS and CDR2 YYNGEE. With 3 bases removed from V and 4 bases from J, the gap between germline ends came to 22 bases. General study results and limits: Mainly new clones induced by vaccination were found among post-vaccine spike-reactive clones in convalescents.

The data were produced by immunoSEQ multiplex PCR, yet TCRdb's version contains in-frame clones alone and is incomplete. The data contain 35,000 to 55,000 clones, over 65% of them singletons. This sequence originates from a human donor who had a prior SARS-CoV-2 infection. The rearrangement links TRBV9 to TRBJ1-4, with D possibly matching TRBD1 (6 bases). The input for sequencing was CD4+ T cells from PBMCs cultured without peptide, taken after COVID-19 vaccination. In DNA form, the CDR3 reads TGTGCCAGCAGCGGCGGCACGACTGGACAGAAGTTTAATGAAAAACTGTTTTTT. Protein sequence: CASSGGTTGQKFNEKLFF.